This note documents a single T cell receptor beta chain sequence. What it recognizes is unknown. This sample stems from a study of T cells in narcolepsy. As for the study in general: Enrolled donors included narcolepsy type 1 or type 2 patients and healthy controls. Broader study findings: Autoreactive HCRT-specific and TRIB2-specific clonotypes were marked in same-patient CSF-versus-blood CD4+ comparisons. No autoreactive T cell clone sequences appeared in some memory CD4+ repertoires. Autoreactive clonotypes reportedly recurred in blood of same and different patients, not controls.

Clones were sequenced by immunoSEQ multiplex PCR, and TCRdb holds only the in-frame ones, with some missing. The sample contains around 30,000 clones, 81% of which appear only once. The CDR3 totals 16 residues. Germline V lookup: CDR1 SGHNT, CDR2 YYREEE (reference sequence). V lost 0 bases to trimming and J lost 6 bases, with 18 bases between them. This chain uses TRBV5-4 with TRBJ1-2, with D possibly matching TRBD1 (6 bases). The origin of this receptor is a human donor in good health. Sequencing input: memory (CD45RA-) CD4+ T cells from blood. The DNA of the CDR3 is TGTGCCAGCAGCTTGGTTCGCGGGGGCGCAGAGGATGGCTACACCTTC. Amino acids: CASSLVRGGAEDGYTF.